Sequencing of this TCR beta chain was carried out in a study of cytomegalovirus exposure and HLA in healthy donors. Study-level points and caveats: HLA allele associations emerged for roughly 17,000 TCR beta sequences in a later analysis, at 0.05 false discovery rate.

This clone was detected a few times. Its antigen is not identified. With 5 bases removed from V and 4 bases from J, the gap between germline ends came to 19 bases. Germline CDR1 is SEHNR and CDR2 is FQNEAQ (reference sequence). The CDR3 contains 16 residues. PCR employed 60 Vbeta and 13 Jbeta primers. The method was immunoSEQ multiplex PCR; TCRdb's version includes in-frame clones alone and lacks a portion of them. The sample gives over 90,000 clones, about four fifths of which show up once; around 3% is in the top ten. This chain uses TRBV7-9 with TRBJ2-3, with D maybe TRBD2 (8 bases). Sequences were obtained from PBMCs. The TCR originated in a female donor in good health and CMV-seropositive. CDR3: CASSPPGLGGSDTQYF. CDR3 bases: TGTGCCAGCAGCCCGCCGGGACTAGGGGGCTCAGATACGCAGTATTTT.